This passage covers 3 T cell receptor delta chains from one sample sequenced in a study of γδ T cells in repeated Plasmodium falciparum infection. TCRdb re-called the multiplex PCR reads through CATT. The sample holds tens of thousands of delta-chain clones; approximately 1% are singletons and the top ten take more than 9%. Gammadelta T cells were flow-sorted from PBMC into Vgamma9/Vdelta2+ and Vdelta2-negative populations for bulk analysis. What was sequenced was gamma-delta T cells from blood. These receptors all stem from a pool of human donors (malaria-infected and uninfected, not separated).

This clone was seen only a few times. The amino acid sequence in TCRdb belongs to a much larger clone and departs from this DNA's translation at residue 13, likely a sequencing read error; the sequence shown is translated from the DNA. No J gene call was made, and the V gene is TRDV1; the D call in the table, TRDD3, was not verified against the DNA. Germline loops: CDR1 TSWWSYY, CDR2 QGS. The CDR3 consists of 15 residues. The CDR3 sequence is CALGERGIHTDKPIF. The CDR3 nucleotides read TGTGCTCTTGGGGAACGAGGGATACACACCGATAAACCCATCTTT.

This clone appeared a few times. Only one base separates this from a far larger clonotype, so it likely reflects a read error. The same CDR3 can be traced to other DNA sequences in this sample. This sequence joins TRDV1 and TRDJ1, with TRDD3 identical over 12 bases. The CDR3 runs 21 residues. With V trimmed by 3 bases and J by 5 bases, 22 bases remained unmatched. The V gene's germline CDR1 is TSWWSYY and CDR2 QGS. The CDR3 sequence is CALGDRPSRHWGIPMADKLIF. The CDR3 coding sequence is TGTGCTCTTGGGGACCGGCCTTCTCGCCACTGGGGGATACCCATGGCAGATAAACTCATCTTT.

Details on this clone: A far larger clone is one base from this, pointing to a likely read error. This CDR3 is also generated by other DNA sequences in the sample. V gene TRDV2 combines with J gene TRDJ1; D may match TRDD2 or TRDD3 (5 bases each). TCRdb is silent on the J gene; assignment here came from matching the DNA to germline. The CDR3 length is 18 residues. Germline V lookup: CDR1 GEAIGNYY, CDR2 EKD. This CDR3 is CACDPIGGGRPYTDKLIF. CDR3 sequence (DNA): TGTGCCTGTGACCCGATCGGCGGGGGGCGTCCCTACACTGATAAACTCATCTTT.